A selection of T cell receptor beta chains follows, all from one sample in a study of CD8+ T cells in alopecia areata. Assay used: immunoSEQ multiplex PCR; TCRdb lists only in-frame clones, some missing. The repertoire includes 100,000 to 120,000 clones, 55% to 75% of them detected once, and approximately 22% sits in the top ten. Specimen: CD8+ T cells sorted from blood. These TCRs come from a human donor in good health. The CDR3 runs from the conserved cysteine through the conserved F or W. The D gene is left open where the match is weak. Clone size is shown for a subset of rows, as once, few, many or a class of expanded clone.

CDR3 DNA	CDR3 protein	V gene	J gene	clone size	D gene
TGCGCCAGCAGCTTGGGGGGCCCACCCTACGAGCAGTACTTC	CASSLGGPPYEQYF	TRBV5-1	TRBJ2-7	once	.
TGTGCCAGCAGCTTGACGTCTAGCAATGAGCAGTTCTTC	CASSLTSSNEQFF	TRBV5-6	TRBJ2-1	few	.
TGTGCCAGCAGCCTAACGGGACTTGCGGGGGGAAGAGAGACCCAGTACTTC	CASSLTGLAGGRETQYF	TRBV27	TRBJ2-5	.	TRBD2
TGTGCCAGCAGTCCGACTAGCGGTGCCTACGAGCAGTACTTC	CASSPTSGAYEQYF	TRBV28	TRBJ2-7	.	TRBD2
TGTGCCAGCAGTTTAAAGGGTCGAACCAGGGGCATAGTCGGAGCTTTCTTT	CASSLKGRTRGIVGAFF	TRBV27	TRBJ1-1	.	.
TGTGCCAGCAGCTCAGGGCTAGTCTACGAGCAGTACTTC	CASSSGLVYEQYF	TRBV5-6	TRBJ2-7	.	.
TGCGCCAGCAGCTTCACAGGGAGCTACGAGCAGTACTTC	CASSFTGSYEQYF	TRBV5-1	TRBJ2-7	.	.
TGTGCCAGCAGTGACCCCCCAGCGGGGGCCGACAATGAGCAGTTCTTC	CASSDPPAGADNEQFF	TRBV6-1	TRBJ2-1	few	TRBD2
TGTGCCAGCAGCCAGAGACAGGGGGAAAACACTGAAGCTTTCTTT	CASSQRQGENTEAFF	TRBV4-1	TRBJ1-1	.	TRBD1
TGTGCCAGCAGTTCCCGTTTCCTACCCGTATTATACTCCTACGAGCAGTACTTC	CASSSRFLPVLYSYEQYF	TRBV27	TRBJ2-7	.	.
TGTGCCAGCAGCTCCTCGACTGGGACGTTCCACGAGCAGTACTTC	CASSSSTGTFHEQYF	TRBV7-9	TRBJ2-7	.	.
TGTGCCAGCAGCCACGATTTAAGACAGGAGGAAGCTTTCTTT	CASSHDLRQEEAFF	TRBV5-6	TRBJ1-1	few	.
TGTGCCAGCAGTGTGGCGGGGGCCTACAATGAGCAGTTCTTC	CASSVAGAYNEQFF	TRBV25-1	TRBJ2-1	.	TRBD2
TGTGCCAGCAGGCAGACTCCTTACGAGCAGTACTTC	CASRQTPYEQYF	TRBV13	TRBJ2-7	.	.
TGTGCCAGCAGCCGATATGCCGGGGAGCTGTTTTTT	CASSRYAGELFF	TRBV14	TRBJ2-2	.	.
TGCGCCAGCAGCTGGGAGTTGTCCACTGAAGCTTTCTTT	CASSWELSTEAFF	TRBV5-1	TRBJ1-1	.	.
TGTGCCAGCAGACAGGGGGCGGGTACTGAAGCTTTCTTT	CASRQGAGTEAFF	TRBV2	TRBJ1-1	.	TRBD1
TGTGCCAGCAGTTCGACTCTCGGAGTAGAAGAGACCCAGTACTTC	CASSSTLGVEETQYF	TRBV7-8	TRBJ2-5	.	.
TGCGCCAGCAGCCCACCTGGGCCAGCTCCCGGGGAGCTGTTTTTT	CASSPPGPAPGELFF	TRBV4-1	TRBJ2-2	.	.
TGTGCCAGCAGTTTATTAGTAGAGCAGTACTTC	CASSLLVEQYF	TRBV28	TRBJ2-7	.	.
TGCGCCAGCAGCCATTGGCCGCGGGGGGCAGGCACAGATACGCAGTATTTT	CASSHWPRGAGTDTQYF	TRBV4-1	TRBJ2-3	.	TRBD2
TGTGCCAGCAGCTCTGAGCCGGGAGGCCGGCAAGAGACCCAGTACTTC	CASSSEPGGRQETQYF	TRBV13	TRBJ2-5	.	TRBD2
TGTGCCAGCAGGGACGAAGCGCCTAATTCACCCCTCCACTTT	CASRDEAPNSPLHF	TRBV13	TRBJ1-6	.	.
TGTGCCAGCACCCTCACGGGGATGGAGCAGTTCTTC	CASTLTGMEQFF	TRBV7-2	TRBJ2-1	.	.
TGTGCCAGCAGTTACCGGGACCTCGCCCCTTACGAGCAGTACTTC	CASSYRDLAPYEQYF	TRBV6-5	TRBJ2-7	.	.
TGTGCCAGCAGCCAAGGGTCCGGGGAGCTGTTTTTT	CASSQGSGELFF	TRBV4-2	TRBJ2-2	.	.
TGCGCCAGCAGCTTGGGTCTACCGGTCTCCTACGAGCAGTACTTC	CASSLGLPVSYEQYF	TRBV5-1	TRBJ2-7	few	.
TGTGCCAGCAGTGACACGACGGGACAGGGTCGGACTAACTATGGCTACACCTTC	CASSDTTGQGRTNYGYTF	TRBV2	TRBJ1-2	few	TRBD1
TGCGCCAGCAGCTTGGTTAGGACAGGGTTGAACACTGAAGCTTTCTTT	CASSLVRTGLNTEAFF	TRBV5-1	TRBJ1-1	.	TRBD1
TGTGCCAGCAGCGAAAAATCTAGCCCGGGCACCGATGAGCAGTTCTTC	CASSEKSSPGTDEQFF	TRBV7-9	TRBJ2-1	.	.
TGTGCCAGCATCCCTCTCGGGGGGAGGATAGAGACCCAGTACTTC	CASIPLGGRIETQYF	TRBV6-6	TRBJ2-5	.	TRBD2
TGTGCCAGCAGTGAAATGGTGACTGCGGACAGGGAAACCTACGAGCAGTACTTC	CASSEMVTADRETYEQYF	TRBV2	TRBJ2-7	.	TRBD1
TGTGCCAGCAGTTTACGATTTTTCGATGAGCAGTTCTTC	CASSLRFFDEQFF	TRBV27	TRBJ2-1	.	.
TGCGCCAGCAGCTTGGTCGGGTACCAGGACGAGCAGTACTTC	CASSLVGYQDEQYF	TRBV5-1	TRBJ2-7	.	.
TGTGCCAGCAGTCAAGGGGAGACCGAGCAGTACTTC	CASSQGETEQYF	TRBV4-2	TRBJ2-7	.	.
TGTGCCAGTAGTTTCTATGGGACTCCTTCCTACGAGCAGTACTTC	CASSFYGTPSYEQYF	TRBV19	TRBJ2-7	.	.
TGTGCCAGCAGCTCACGGGACAGCCCCGGCGGGGATGAAAAACTGTTTTTT	CASSSRDSPGGDEKLFF	TRBV5-6	TRBJ1-4	.	TRBD1
TGTGCCAGCAGGCCCGCCCCCTACATGGCATGGGAGCAGTACTTC	CASRPAPYMAWEQYF	TRBV6-5	TRBJ2-7	.	.
TGTGCCAGCAGCCTAAAGACCCAGTACTTC	CASSLKTQYF	TRBV11-2	TRBJ2-5	.	.
TGTGCCAGCAGCCCCTCGACAGGGGGCTTCTATGGCTACACCTTC	CASSPSTGGFYGYTF	TRBV7-6	TRBJ1-2	.	TRBD1
TGTGCCAGCAAAAGCGTTACTGAAGCTTTCTTT	CASKSVTEAFF	TRBV27	TRBJ1-1	.	.
TGTGCCAGCAGTTACTTCCGGGACAGGGATGAAAAACTGTTTTTT	CASSYFRDRDEKLFF	TRBV6-5	TRBJ1-4	.	TRBD1
TGTGCCAGCAGTTATCTCCAGCCAACAGATACGCAGTATTTT	CASSYLQPTDTQYF	TRBV6-5	TRBJ2-3	few	.
TGTGCCAGCAGCCCTACTAGCGAAGGGAACACCGGGGAGCTGTTTTTT	CASSPTSEGNTGELFF	TRBV5-6	TRBJ2-2	.	TRBD2
TGCAGCGCTAGACTGGACGCCGAGTTCTCCTACGAGCAGTACTTC	CSARLDAEFSYEQYF	TRBV29-1	TRBJ2-7	few	.
TGTGCCAGCAGCTTTGGGACATGGCAAGAGACCCAGTACTTC	CASSFGTWQETQYF	TRBV5-6	TRBJ2-5	.	.
TGTGCCAGCAGCCAGACGGACTACCACGAGCAGTACTTC	CASSQTDYHEQYF	TRBV4-2	TRBJ2-7	.	.
TGTGCCAGCAGCTCAGGGACTGGAGGTGAAGCTTTCTTT	CASSSGTGGEAFF	TRBV13	TRBJ1-1	.	.
TGTGCCTGGAGTGTAGCCGCGGGGGGACCTAACTATGGCTACACCTTC	CAWSVAAGGPNYGYTF	TRBV30	TRBJ1-2	few	.
TGTGCCAGCACGTATTTCGAGACCCAGTACTTC	CASTYFETQYF	TRBV6-5	TRBJ2-5	.	.
TGTGCCAGCAGTGAAGCGCGGACAGCAAGGACTTCCTACGAGCAGTACTTC	CASSEARTARTSYEQYF	TRBV2	TRBJ2-7	.	.
TGCGCCAGCAGCCAAGACAAGACCTACGAGCAGTACTTC	CASSQDKTYEQYF	TRBV5-1	TRBJ2-7	.	.
TGTGCCAGCAGCTTACCGCCTTTCTACGAGCAGTACTTC	CASSLPPFYEQYF	TRBV7-2	TRBJ2-7	.	.
TGCAGCGTTGAGGCGGTGTTGCCTAAAGCCGGCTACACCTTC	CSVEAVLPKAGYTF	TRBV29-1	TRBJ1-2	.	.
TGCGCCAGTCATCGACCTAGCGGGGGGCCGGATAATGAGCAGTTCTTC	CASHRPSGGPDNEQFF	TRBV5-1	TRBJ2-1	.	TRBD2
TGTGCCAGCAGTGAAAGAGGGGGGGCTGATACGCAGTATTTT	CASSERGGADTQYF	TRBV2	TRBJ2-3	few	.
TGTGCCAGCAGCTGGACGGGACGGGGGGATGATAGCAATCAGCCCCAGCATTTT	CASSWTGRGDDSNQPQHF	TRBV5-4	TRBJ1-5	.	.
TGCGCCAGCAGCCCCCGGACAGGGGATCCCGGGGAGCTGTTTTTT	CASSPRTGDPGELFF	TRBV5-1	TRBJ2-2	.	TRBD1